This passage covers 30 T cell receptor beta chains from one sample sequenced in a study of cytomegalovirus exposure and HLA in healthy donors. Clones were read by immunoSEQ multiplex PCR, and TCRdb kept only the in-frame ones, dropping some. The sample has under 350,000 clones, 65% to 90% seen once. Specimen: PBMCs. The source of these receptors is a young woman in good health and CMV-seronegative.

The chain employs TRBV11-2 and TRBJ2-7, with D perhaps TRBD1 (6 bases). The CDR3 runs 13 residues. Germline lookup yields CDR1 SGHAT and CDR2 FQNNGV. V lost 6 bases and J 3 bases, leaving 12 bases between the germline ends. The CDR3 region is CASRGRDNYEQYF. The CDR3 DNA reads TGTGCCAGCAGGGGCCGGGACAACTACGAGCAGTACTTC.

The count of this clone is one. This chain links TRBV11-2 with TRBJ2-1; D possibly corresponds to TRBD2 (5 bases). Trimming removed 5 bases from V and 2 bases from J, with 13 bases in between. The CDR3 loop spans 15 amino acids. Germline CDR1 reads SGHAT; CDR2 reads FQNNGV. As DNA, the CDR3 is TGTGCCAGCAGCCCGACAACGGGAACCTACAATGAGCAGTTCTTC. It yields the protein CASSPTTGTYNEQFF.

This clone was seen a handful of times. This chain uses TRBV30 with TRBJ2-7; D possibly corresponds to TRBD1 (6 bases). Germline V gene lookup returns CDR1 GTSNPN and CDR2 SVGIG (reference sequence). This CDR3 is 14 amino acids long. Between the trimmed V and J ends, which lost 5 bases and 0 bases, there was a span of 14 bases. The CDR3 protein is CAWGPDRYSYEQYF. CDR3 nucleotides: TGTGCCTGGGGCCCGGACAGATACTCCTACGAGCAGTACTTC.

This rearrangement joins TRBV25-1 to TRBJ2-7, with D possibly being TRBD1 (6 bases). V was pared by 8 bases and J by 2 bases, with 10 bases between. The CDR3 is 12 amino acids. CDR1 is MGHDK and CDR2 is SYGVNS in the germline V gene. The CDR3 region is CASANRAYEQYF. The CDR3 DNA follows: TGTGCCAGCGCTAACAGGGCCTACGAGCAGTACTTC.

J is TRBJ2-2 and V is TRBV10-3; 9 nucleotides align to TRBD1. CDR3 size: 16 residues. Germline CDR1 and CDR2: ENHRY and SYGVKD. With 3 bases clipped from V and 4 bases from J, the junction kept 6 bases outside the gene matches. CDR3 sequence reads: CAISDGGQGLTGELFF. CDR3 DNA: TGTGCCATCAGTGACGGGGGACAGGGTCTCACCGGGGAGCTGTTTTTT.

The gene calls are TRBV18 and TRBJ1-2, with 7 bases matching TRBD1. Germline CDR1 is KGHSH and CDR2 is LQKENI. This CDR3 spans 17 amino acids. V dropped 5 bases and J dropped 0; count of bases not matched to a gene: 12. CDR3 DNA sequence: TGTGCCAGCTCAACAAGGGACAGCCAAAATACTAACTATGGCTACACCTTC. Amino acid sequence: CASSTRDSQNTNYGYTF.

The chain combines TRBV6-5 with TRBJ1-4, with D unclear. Deletions cut 2 bases from V and 2 bases from J, with 6 bases between. The V gene's germline CDR1 is MNHEY and CDR2 SVGAGI. This CDR3 comprises 14 residues. In DNA, the CDR3 is TGTGCCAGCAGTTACGAACAGACTAATGAAAAACTGTTTTTT. Encoded protein: CASSYEQTNEKLFF.

The genes are TRBV19 and TRBJ2-7; a weak D match, TRBD1 (5 bases). CDR3 length: 15 residues. The germline V and J ends were trimmed by 9 bases and 6 bases, with 24 bases remaining between them. The germline gives CDR1 LNHDA, CDR2 SQIVND (reference sequence). CDR3 DNA: TGTGCCAGCAATGTGGGAACAGGTCGGTCGGGCGAGCAGTACTTC. Encoded protein: CASNVGTGRSGEQYF. Full variable domain (missing parts from reference TRBV19 and TRBJ2-7): DGGITQSPKYLFRKEGQNVTLSCEQNLNHDAMYWYRQDPGQGLRLIYYSQIVNDFQKGDIAEGYSVSREKKESFPLTVTSAQKNPTAFYLCASNVGTGRSGEQYFGPGTRLTVT.

The chain joins TRBV6-1 to TRBJ2-5, with 13 bases lining up with TRBD2. With 3 bases clipped from V and 4 bases from J, the junction kept 11 bases outside the gene matches. Germline V gene sequence: CDR1 MNHNS, CDR2 SASEGT. The CDR3 totals 18 residues. The CDR3 DNA is TGTGCCAGCAGTGAGGTGGGACTAGCGGGATCTATCCCAGAGACCCAGTACTTC. This gives the protein CASSEVGLAGSIPETQYF.

Note on this clone: This specimen includes other DNA sequences encoding the same CDR3. J is TRBJ1-2 and V is TRBV29-1; 9 bases map to TRBD1. Unmatched junction bases numbered 4, after V lost 7 bases and J lost 1 base. CDR1 is SQVTM and CDR2 is ANQGSEA in the germline V gene. This CDR3 is built from 13 residues. DNA of the CDR3: TGCAGCGCTCCGGGACAGGGTAACTATGGCTACACCTTC. Translating it yields CSAPGQGNYGYTF. Together with reference TRBV29-1 and TRBJ1-2, the CDR3 gives the full variable domain: SAVISQKPSRDICQRGTSLTIQCQVDSQVTMMFWYRQQPGQSLTLIATANQGSEATYESGFVIDKFPISRPNLTFSTLTVSNMSPEDSSIYLCSAPGQGNYGYTFGSGTRLTVV.

This chain joins TRBV18 and TRBJ2-5; tentatively, D is TRBD1 (5 bases). The V gene lost 2 bases and the J gene lost 3 bases, with 7 bases spanning the gap. Per germline, CDR1 KGHSH and CDR2 LQKENI. This CDR3 spans 13 amino acids. The DNA for the CDR3 is TGTGCCAGCTCACCAGGGGCCAAAGAGACCCAGTACTTC. Its translation is CASSPGAKETQYF.

A few counts support this clone. The chain employs TRBV27 and TRBJ1-6, with D possibly TRBD1 on 6 matching bases. This CDR3 spans 12 amino acids. The germline V and J ends were trimmed by 6 bases and 10 bases, with 10 bases remaining between them. The V gene's germline CDR1 is MNHEY and CDR2 SMNVEV (reference sequence). CDR3 loop: CASRRGGSPLHF. The CDR3 DNA is TGTGCCAGCAGAAGAGGGGGATCACCCCTCCACTTT.

This chain links TRBV9 with TRBJ2-6; 9 bases match TRBD1. Germline V gene lookup returns CDR1 SGDLS and CDR2 YYNGEE. The CDR3 has 18 amino acids. V shed 4 bases and J 0 bases; nucleotides not matched to a gene: 8. CDR3 loop: CASSTRTGASSGANVLTF. The CDR3 coding sequence is TGTGCCAGCAGCACCCGGACAGGGGCCTCCTCTGGGGCCAACGTCCTGACTTTC.

This chain uses TRBV19 with TRBJ2-7, with TRBD1 as a possible D gene (5 bases). Per the germline V gene, CDR1 is LNHDA and CDR2 is SQIVND (reference sequence). V lost 10 bases and J lost 6, with 13 bases in between. CDR3 length: 11 residues. CDR3 amino acids: CATHFRGEQYF. CDR3 coding DNA: TGTGCCACCCATTTTAGGGGCGAGCAGTACTTC.

The DNA for the CDR3 is TGTGCCAGCAGGTCGTGGGCGGGGCCGTACAATGAGCAGTTCTTC. Amino acids: CASRSWAGPYNEQFF. The rearrangement joins TRBV7-8 to TRBJ2-1, with D perhaps matching TRBD2 (6 bases). The V end lost 6 bases, the J end lost 4 bases, and 16 bases lay between the germline ends. CDR3 length: 15 residues. Germline lookup yields CDR1 SGHVS and CDR2 FQNEAQ.

This clone occurred once. The chain is built from TRBV10-1 and TRBJ2-7; D unresolved. The ends were cut back, 2 bases at V and 4 bases at J, with 9 bases in the middle. Germline loops: CDR1 WNHNN, CDR2 SYGVQD (reference sequence). This CDR3 comprises 13 residues. The CDR3 here is CASSEVSAYEQYF. The CDR3, as DNA: TGCGCCAGCAGTGAGGTCTCCGCGTACGAGCAGTACTTC.

The chain has TRBV4-3 and TRBJ1-1; a possible D gene is TRBD1 (5 bases). Trimming left V 5 bases short and J 1 base short, with 8 bases between. Germline CDR1 and CDR2: LGHNA and YSLEER. This CDR3 region has 13 residues. The CDR3 DNA sequence: TGCGCCAGCAGCAGGGGTTGGAACACTGAAGCTTTCTTT. Amino acids: CASSRGWNTEAFF.

The chain couples TRBV7-6 to TRBJ1-2, with 7 bases fitting TRBD1. The CDR3 loop spans 15 amino acids. Germline values: CDR1 SGHVS, CDR2 FNYEAQ. J lost 4 bases, V lost 3 bases, and 8 bases had no gene match. CDR3 nucleotide sequence: TGTGCCAGCAGCTTGCAAGGGGGCATGGGCTATGGCTACACCTTC. As protein: CASSLQGGMGYGYTF.

This chain joins TRBV5-6 and TRBJ2-7, with D perhaps TRBD1 (5 bases). Germline CDR1 and CDR2: SGHDT and YYEEEE. The length of the CDR3 is 16 residues. With 1 base removed from V and 0 bases from J, the gap between germline ends came to 14 bases. This chain's CDR3 is CASSLRGIISSYEQYF. Here the CDR3 DNA reads TGTGCCAGCAGCTTGAGGGGAATAATAAGCTCCTACGAGCAGTACTTC.

This sequence joins TRBV5-6 and TRBJ2-1; 11 bases are a match to TRBD2. Germline CDR1 is SGHDT and CDR2 is YYEEEE. The V gene end was trimmed by 6 bases and the J gene end by 1 base; junction bases not matched to a gene: 12. This CDR3 contains 18 residues. CDR3 DNA sequence: TGTGCCAGCACCGGACTAGCGGGCGACCCGGGATCCTACAATGAGCAGTTCTTC. The encoded protein is CASTGLAGDPGSYNEQFF. Complete variable domain (other parts from reference TRBV5-6 and TRBJ2-1): DAGVTQSPTHLIKTRGQQVTLRCSPKSGHDTVSWYQQALGQGPQFIFQYYEEEERQRGNFPDRFSGHQFPNYSSELNVNALLLGDSALYLCASTGLAGDPGSYNEQFFGPGTRLTVL.

The chain links TRBV5-6 to TRBJ2-7; 8 nucleotides agree with TRBD1. V lost 6 bases to trimming and J lost 4 bases; unmatched junction nucleotides: 6. The germline gives CDR1 SGHDT, CDR2 YYEEEE. The CDR3 has 13 amino acids. CDR3 sequence (DNA): TGTGCCAGCACCCTGGACAGGGTTTACGAGCAGTACTTC. It is translated as CASTLDRVYEQYF.

This clone showed up just once. The gene calls are TRBV28 and TRBJ2-6, with TRBD1 matching over 7 bases. Germline V gives CDR1 MDHEN, CDR2 SYDVKM. There are 14 residues in the CDR3. After removal of 7 bases from V and 4 bases from J, the junction contained 4 bases not matched to a gene. CDR3 in DNA: TGTGCCAGCAACACAGGGGCAGGGGCCAACGTCCTGACTTTC. Protein sequence: CASNTGAGANVLTF.

On this clone itself: Distinct nucleotide sequences in the sample also encode this CDR3. Here the CDR3 DNA reads TGTGCCAGCAGTGCCGGGACAGGGTACGGCTACACCTTC. Its protein is CASSAGTGYGYTF. This chain links TRBV2 with TRBJ1-2; 9 nucleotides agree with TRBD1. This CDR3 has 13 amino acids. V lost 4 bases and J lost 8; bases outside the gene matches: 5. From germline, CDR1 is SNHLY and CDR2 FYNNEI.

The chain links TRBV27 to TRBJ2-1, with 7 bases that match TRBD1. In germline, CDR1 is MNHEY, CDR2 SMNVEV (reference sequence). This CDR3 is 15 amino acids long. J was trimmed by 3 bases and V by 6 bases; bases with no gene match: 8. DNA of the CDR3: TGTGCCAGCAGCGCAACCGGGACAGTCTACAATGAGCAGTTCTTC. Translating it yields CASSATGTVYNEQFF.

V and J are TRBV30 and TRBJ1-2; tentatively, D is TRBD1 (6 bases). Trimming took 4 bases from V and 8 from J, leaving 14 bases between them. Germline-derived CDR1 and CDR2 are GTSNPN and SVGIG (reference sequence). The CDR3 loop spans 12 amino acids. The CDR3 loop is CAWTENRDGYTF. The CDR3 bases are TGTGCCTGGACTGAAAACAGGGACGGCTACACCTTC.

DNA of the CDR3: TGTGCCAGCAGGGGACAGGTTGAAGCTTTCTTT. Its protein product is CASRGQVEAFF. The chain is built from TRBV6-5 and TRBJ1-1; 8 bases align to TRBD1. Germline CDR1 is MNHEY and CDR2 is SVGAGI. V gave up 6 bases and J gave up 7 bases; unmatched junction bases: 1. The length of the CDR3 is 11 residues.

The chain employs TRBV14 and TRBJ1-1; no clear D. This CDR3 spans 15 amino acids. Germline values: CDR1 SGHDN, CDR2 FVKESK. Trimming stripped 4 bases from V and 6 bases from J, with 18 bases between. CDR3 sequence (DNA): TGTGCCAGCAGCCGAGGTCCTCGAAAGTATCCTGAAGCTTTCTTT. This gives the protein CASSRGPRKYPEAFF.

This chain connects TRBV7-2 to TRBJ1-5, with 9 bases that match TRBD1. Germline CDR1 and CDR2: SGHTA and FQGNSA. J was trimmed by 3 bases and V by 3 bases; bases with no gene match: 6. This CDR3 comprises 16 residues. The CDR3 sequence is CASSFGTGRNNQPQHF. DNA of the CDR3: TGTGCCAGCAGCTTCGGGACAGGGCGGAACAATCAGCCCCAGCATTTT.

The chain has TRBV11-2 and TRBJ2-1, with a possible D match to TRBD1 (5 bases). Trimming removed 3 bases from V and 4 bases from J, with 7 bases in between. Germline lookup yields CDR1 SGHAT and CDR2 FQNNGV. The CDR3 length is 13 residues. The DNA for the CDR3 is TGTGCCAGCAGCTTCGACAGTTACAATGAGCAGTTCTTC. Its protein is CASSFDSYNEQFF.

The chain combines TRBV19 with TRBJ2-1, with 9 bases that match TRBD1. CDR1 and CDR2 from the germline V gene are LNHDA and SQIVND (reference sequence). Trimming at V came to 5 bases and at J to 8 bases, leaving 7 bases not matched to a gene. CDR3 length equals 14 residues. The CDR3 here is CASSGTGLWDEQFF. CDR3 nucleotide sequence: TGTGCCAGTAGTGGGACAGGGTTGTGGGATGAGCAGTTCTTC.